A selection of T cell receptor beta chains follows, all from one sample in a study of lymphopenia after photon versus proton radiotherapy. The data were produced by immunoSEQ multiplex PCR, yet TCRdb's version contains in-frame clones alone and is incomplete. The repertoire holds 25,000 to 30,000 clones, about four fifths seen once, with roughly 29% in the top ten. The sequenced sample was peripheral blood, obtained from a patient treated with photon-based radiotherapy. These receptors came from a man aged 50-59 years with gastric cancer. CDR3s include the opening cysteine and the closing phenylalanine or tryptophan. D genes are given only for firm matches. Expanded clones get a size class; other rows say once, few or many, or leave the size out.

j_call,d_call,clone_size,v_call,cdr3_length,cdr3_aa,cdr3_nt
TRBJ2-3,TRBD1,NA,TRBV18,21,CASSPFLYRDRGNKITDTQYF,TGTGCCAGCTCACCGTTTCTCTACCGGGACAGGGGGAACAAAATCACAGATACGCAGTATTTT
TRBJ1-2,NA,NA,TRBV11-2,13,CASTQRFPYGYTF,TGTGCCAGCACCCAGCGGTTCCCCTATGGCTACACCTTC
TRBJ1-1,TRBD1,once,TRBV29-1,13,CSALLGGVAEAFF,TGCAGCGCCCTCCTAGGGGGCGTCGCTGAAGCTTTCTTT
TRBJ1-1,NA,NA,TRBV6-5,11,CASSYGWVAFF,TGTGCCAGCAGTTATGGGTGGGTAGCTTTCTTT
TRBJ2-3,NA,NA,TRBV5-1,15,CASSLVQGRADTQYF,TGCGCCAGCAGCTTGGTACAGGGCAGGGCAGATACGCAGTATTTT
TRBJ2-5,NA,NA,TRBV7-3,13,CASSSDGGETQYF,TGTGCCAGCAGCTCGGACGGTGGGGAGACCCAGTACTTC
TRBJ2-5,NA,NA,TRBV10-1,14,CASSRGARQETQYF,TGCGCCAGCAGTCGGGGGGCTCGACAAGAGACCCAGTACTTC
TRBJ2-4,NA,few,TRBV27,17,CASSPLHDGSAKNIQYF,TGTGCCAGCAGTCCACTACACGATGGGTCGGCCAAAAACATTCAGTACTTC
TRBJ2-3,NA,NA,TRBV10-2,16,CASTPRDERGTDTQYF,TGCGCCAGCACCCCCAGGGACGAGAGGGGAACAGATACGCAGTATTTT
TRBJ1-4,TRBD1,once,TRBV5-6,18,CASSSLLSPGQGREKLFF,TGTGCCAGCAGCTCGCTCCTGTCCCCGGGACAGGGTCGGGAAAAACTGTTTTTT
TRBJ1-6,TRBD1,NA,TRBV18,16,CASSPKVGTGVSPLHF,TGTGCCAGCTCACCTAAGGTTGGGACAGGGGTCTCACCCCTCCACTTT
TRBJ1-5,NA,few,TRBV5-6,13,CASSLSGGGPQHF,TGTGCCAGCAGCTTGTCTGGGGGGGGGCCCCAGCATTTT
TRBJ2-7,NA,once,TRBV5-6,11,CASSLVTEQYF,TGTGCCAGCAGCTTGGTCACCGAGCAGTACTTC
TRBJ2-5,NA,NA,TRBV21-1,15,CASSKRGANCRTQYF,TGTGCCAGCAGCAAACGGGGGGCGAATTGCAGGACCCAGTACTTC
TRBJ2-1,NA,many,TRBV5-1,15,CASSLEGQPYNEQFF,TGCGCCAGCAGCTTGGAAGGACAGCCCTACAATGAGCAGTTCTTC
TRBJ2-3,TRBD1,NA,TRBV7-3,13,CASRTETGDTQYF,TGTGCCAGTCGGACAGAGACAGGGGATACGCAGTATTTT
TRBJ1-5,NA,NA,TRBV30,14,CAWSVGRGIQPQHF,TGTGCCTGGAGTGTAGGAAGGGGCATTCAGCCCCAGCATTTT
TRBJ2-2,TRBD1,NA,TRBV5-5,16,CASSFRTGVNTGELFF,TGTGCCAGCAGCTTCAGGACAGGCGTGAACACCGGGGAGCTGTTTTTT
TRBJ1-4,NA,NA,TRBV11-2,15,CASSLEGSGAEKLFF,TGTGCCAGCAGCTTAGAGGGGAGCGGTGCCGAAAAACTGTTTTTT
TRBJ1-2,TRBD1,few,TRBV7-3,13,CASSFGGTDGYTF,TGTGCCAGCAGCTTCGGGGGGACAGATGGCTACACCTTC
TRBJ2-3,TRBD1,NA,TRBV25-1,15,CASSENRGEADTQYF,TGTGCCAGCAGTGAAAACAGGGGAGAGGCAGATACGCAGTATTTT
TRBJ2-7,TRBD1,NA,TRBV10-1,13,CAARTGLTYEQYF,TGCGCCGCCCGGACAGGACTGACCTACGAGCAGTACTTC
TRBJ2-2,NA,NA,TRBV19,16,CASSIIRREGTGELFF,TGTGCCAGTAGTATCATTCGCAGAGAAGGCACCGGGGAGCTGTTTTTT
TRBJ2-3,TRBD2,once,TRBV19,19,CASSIDLAGGTPRTDTQYF,TGTGCCAGTAGTATAGATTTAGCGGGGGGGACCCCACGAACAGATACGCAGTATTTT
TRBJ2-5,TRBD2,NA,TRBV15,16,CATSTGTSGGQETQYF,TGTGCCACCAGCACAGGGACTAGCGGGGGGCAAGAGACCCAGTACTTC
TRBJ2-2,NA,NA,TRBV2,20,CASTPLSLPVGRPDVGELFF,TGTGCCAGCACGCCACTCTCCTTACCCGTGGGCCGCCCCGATGTCGGGGAGCTGTTTTTT
TRBJ1-3,NA,NA,TRBV30,15,CAWMKRTRTGNTIYF,TGTGCCTGGATGAAAAGAACCCGGACAGGAAACACCATATATTTT
TRBJ2-1,NA,NA,TRBV7-7,15,CASSRLGGGQNEQFF,TGTGCCAGCAGCCGACTGGGCGGGGGACAGAATGAGCAGTTCTTC
TRBJ1-2,TRBD1,NA,TRBV15,14,CATSRGGQGGGYTF,TGTGCCACCAGCAGAGGGGGACAGGGAGGTGGCTACACCTTC
TRBJ1-2,NA,NA,TRBV14,14,CASSQDLRNYGYTF,TGTGCCAGCAGCCAAGATCTACGGAACTATGGCTACACCTTC
TRBJ1-6,NA,NA,TRBV6-6,15,CASSAPRADNSPLHF,TGTGCCAGCAGCGCACCCAGGGCGGACAATTCACCCCTCCACTTT